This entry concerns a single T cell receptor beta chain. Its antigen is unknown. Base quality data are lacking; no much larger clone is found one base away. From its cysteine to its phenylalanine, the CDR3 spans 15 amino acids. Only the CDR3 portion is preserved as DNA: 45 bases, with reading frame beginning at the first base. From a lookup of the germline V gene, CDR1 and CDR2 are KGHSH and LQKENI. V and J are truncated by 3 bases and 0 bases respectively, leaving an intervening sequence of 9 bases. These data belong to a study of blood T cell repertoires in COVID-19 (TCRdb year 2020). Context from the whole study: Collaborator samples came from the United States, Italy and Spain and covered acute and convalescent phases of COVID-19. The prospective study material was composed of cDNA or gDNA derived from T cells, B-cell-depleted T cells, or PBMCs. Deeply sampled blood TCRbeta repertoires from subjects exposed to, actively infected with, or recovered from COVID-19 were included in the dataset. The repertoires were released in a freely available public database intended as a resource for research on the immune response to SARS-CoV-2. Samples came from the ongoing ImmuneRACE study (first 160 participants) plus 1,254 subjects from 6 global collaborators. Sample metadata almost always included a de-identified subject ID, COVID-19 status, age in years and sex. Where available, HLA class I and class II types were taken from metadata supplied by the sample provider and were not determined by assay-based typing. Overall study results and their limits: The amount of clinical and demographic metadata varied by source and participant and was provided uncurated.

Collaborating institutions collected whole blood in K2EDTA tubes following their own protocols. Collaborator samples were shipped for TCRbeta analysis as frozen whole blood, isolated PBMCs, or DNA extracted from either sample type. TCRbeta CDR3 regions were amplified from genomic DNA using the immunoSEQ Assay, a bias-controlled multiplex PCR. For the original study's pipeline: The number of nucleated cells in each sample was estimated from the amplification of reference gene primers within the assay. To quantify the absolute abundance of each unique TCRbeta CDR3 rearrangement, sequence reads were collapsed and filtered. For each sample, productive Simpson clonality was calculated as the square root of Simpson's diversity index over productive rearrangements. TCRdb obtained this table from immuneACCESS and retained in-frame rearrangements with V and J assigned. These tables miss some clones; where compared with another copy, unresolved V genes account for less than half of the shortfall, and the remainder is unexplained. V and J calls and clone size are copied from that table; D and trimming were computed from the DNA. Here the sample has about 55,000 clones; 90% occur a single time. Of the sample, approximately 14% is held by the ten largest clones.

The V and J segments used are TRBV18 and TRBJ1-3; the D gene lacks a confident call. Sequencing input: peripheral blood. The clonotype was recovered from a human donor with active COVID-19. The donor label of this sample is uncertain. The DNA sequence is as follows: TGTGCCAGCTCACCCCCGGTTAACTCTGGAAACACCATATATTTT. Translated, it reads CASSPPVNSGNTIYF. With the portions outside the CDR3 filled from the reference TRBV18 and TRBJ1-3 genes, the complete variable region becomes NAGVMQNPRHLVRRRGQEARLRCSPMKGHSHVYWYRQLPEEGLKFMVYLQKENIIDESGMPKERFSAEFPKEGPSILRIQQVVRGDSAAYFCASSPPVNSGNTIYFGEGSWLTVV.